The rows below give T cell receptor beta chains drawn from one sample of a study of identical twins. From the 5' RACE reads, TCRdb called clonotypes with MiXCR, one entry per CDR3 protein. The sample consists of 1.5 million to 2 million distinct CDR3 sequences, roughly a third of them appearing once. Sequenced input: cord blood. Receptors originate from a newborn girl in good health. The CDR3 runs from the conserved cysteine through the conserved F or W. Fields, in order: D gene, J gene, V gene, clone size, CDR3 DNA, CDR3 protein. A D gene is named only where the DNA matches it firmly. Where a row states a size, it is once, few, many or the class of an expanded clone; other rows omit it.

d_call: TRBD1; j_call: TRBJ1-1; v_call: TRBV5-1; clone_size: -; cdr3_nt: TGCGCCAGCAGCTTTACTTCGGGACAGGCGAACACTGAAGCTTTCTTT; cdr3_aa: CASSFTSGQANTEAFF
d_call: TRBD2; j_call: TRBJ2-1; v_call: TRBV9; clone_size: -; cdr3_nt: TGTGCCAGCAGCGGACGACCAAGGCGTCTAGCGGGATACAATGAGCGGTTCTTC; cdr3_aa: CASSGRPRRLAGYNERFF
d_call: -; j_call: TRBJ1-5; v_call: TRBV5-1; clone_size: -; cdr3_nt: TGCGCCAGCAGCTTGGAAGCCAGGGGTAGCAATCAGCCCCAGCATTTT; cdr3_aa: CASSLEARGSNQPQHF
d_call: TRBD2; j_call: TRBJ2-3; v_call: TRBV20-1; clone_size: few; cdr3_nt: TGCAGTGCTAGTCGGAGCGGGGGGTCTAGCACAGATACGCAGTATTTT; cdr3_aa: CSASRSGGSSTDTQYF
d_call: -; j_call: TRBJ1-2; v_call: TRBV20-1; clone_size: few; cdr3_nt: TGCAGTGCTAGAGAACAGCTCGGCTATGGCTACACCTTC; cdr3_aa: CSAREQLGYGYTF
d_call: -; j_call: TRBJ2-7; v_call: TRBV29-1; clone_size: -; cdr3_nt: TGCAGCGTCCGAGGGGCAGGGGGGAATGAGCAGTACTTC; cdr3_aa: CSVRGAGGNEQYF
d_call: -; j_call: TRBJ2-3; v_call: TRBV6-1; clone_size: few; cdr3_nt: TGTGCCAGCAGTGAAGCCTTTCAGGGGGGTACGCAGTATTTT; cdr3_aa: CASSEAFQGGTQYF
d_call: -; j_call: TRBJ2-3; v_call: TRBV20-1; clone_size: -; cdr3_nt: TGCAGTGCTAGTAGACGTGACAGGCCGCAGTATTTT; cdr3_aa: CSASRRDRPQYF
d_call: -; j_call: TRBJ1-1; v_call: TRBV6-1; clone_size: -; cdr3_nt: TGTGCCAGCAGTGAATCGGGGTACTCTGAAGCTTTCTTT; cdr3_aa: CASSESGYSEAFF
d_call: -; j_call: TRBJ1-2; v_call: TRBV24-1; clone_size: many; cdr3_nt: TGTGCCACCAGTGATGGGGGCTATGGCTACACCTTC; cdr3_aa: CATSDGGYGYTF
d_call: -; j_call: TRBJ2-5; v_call: TRBV20-1; clone_size: few; cdr3_nt: TGCAGTGCGCGGTTAGGGTCCGGCGAAAGGGAGTACTTC; cdr3_aa: CSARLGSGEREYF
d_call: -; j_call: TRBJ1-2; v_call: TRBV24-1; clone_size: few; cdr3_nt: TGTGCCACCAGTGGCAATATGCTGACGAAGGGAAACTATGGCTACACCTTC; cdr3_aa: CATSGNMLTKGNYGYTF
d_call: TRBD2; j_call: TRBJ2-1; v_call: TRBV20-1; clone_size: -; cdr3_nt: TGCAGTGCTGCCCGACTAGCGTCCTCCTACAATGAGCAGTTCTTC; cdr3_aa: CSAARLASSYNEQFF
d_call: -; j_call: TRBJ2-7; v_call: TRBV29-1; clone_size: -; cdr3_nt: TGCAGCGTTGACGAGACAGGCGAGCAGTACTTC; cdr3_aa: CSVDETGEQYF
d_call: -; j_call: TRBJ2-1; v_call: TRBV4-1; clone_size: few; cdr3_nt: TGCGCCAGCAGCCGCCCGGGGCTAGACTATGAGCAGTTCTTC; cdr3_aa: CASSRPGLDYEQFF
d_call: -; j_call: TRBJ2-7; v_call: TRBV5-1; clone_size: -; cdr3_nt: TGCGCCAGCAGCTTAATTCCCAACTCCTACGAGCAGTACTTC; cdr3_aa: CASSLIPNSYEQYF
d_call: -; j_call: TRBJ2-3; v_call: TRBV25-1; clone_size: few; cdr3_nt: TGTGCCAGCAGTGAATTCCGGACTACCTTAACAGATACGCAGTATTTT; cdr3_aa: CASSEFRTTLTDTQYF
d_call: TRBD1; j_call: TRBJ2-1; v_call: TRBV20-1; clone_size: few; cdr3_nt: TGCAGTGCTAGTGGGGACAGAGCCTACAATGAGCAGTTCTTC; cdr3_aa: CSASGDRAYNEQFF
d_call: -; j_call: TRBJ1-1; v_call: TRBV12-3/TRBV12-4; clone_size: -; cdr3_nt: TGTGCCAGCAGTTTACCCACAGGATCGAACACTGAAGCTTTCTTT; cdr3_aa: CASSLPTGSNTEAFF
d_call: -; j_call: TRBJ2-3; v_call: TRBV2; clone_size: few; cdr3_nt: TGTGGCACGAGGGGGGCGGCAGATACGCAGTATTTT; cdr3_aa: CGTRGAADTQYF
d_call: TRBD2; j_call: TRBJ2-3; v_call: TRBV5-1; clone_size: -; cdr3_nt: TGCGCCAGCAGCTTGGGACGAGCGGGGGCAGATACGCAGTATTTT; cdr3_aa: CASSLGRAGADTQYF
d_call: -; j_call: TRBJ2-7; v_call: TRBV5-1; clone_size: -; cdr3_nt: TGCGCCAGCAGCTTGGGGGACTCCCTACCCTACAATGAGCAGTACTTC; cdr3_aa: CASSLGDSLPYNEQYF
d_call: -; j_call: TRBJ2-1; v_call: TRBV5-1; clone_size: -; cdr3_nt: TGCGCCAGCAGCTTGAATATTGGGGGAGGCCCGTACAATGAGCAGTTCTTC; cdr3_aa: CASSLNIGGGPYNEQFF
d_call: -; j_call: TRBJ2-7; v_call: TRBV28; clone_size: few; cdr3_nt: TGTGCCAGCAGTTTATCCCCACGGGCCTCCTACGAGCAGTACTTC; cdr3_aa: CASSLSPRASYEQYF
d_call: -; j_call: TRBJ1-1; v_call: TRBV7-9; clone_size: -; cdr3_nt: TGTGCCAGCAGCTTAGAGCGGACGGGTCTCGGGGCTTTCTTT; cdr3_aa: CASSLERTGLGAFF
d_call: -; j_call: TRBJ2-7; v_call: TRBV29-1; clone_size: few; cdr3_nt: TGCAGCGTTGAAGGGATTAAGACCTACGAGCAGTACTTC; cdr3_aa: CSVEGIKTYEQYF
d_call: TRBD1; j_call: TRBJ2-7; v_call: TRBV5-1; clone_size: -; cdr3_nt: TGCGCCAGCAGACGGACAGGGTATGACTACGAGCAGTACTTC; cdr3_aa: CASRRTGYDYEQYF
d_call: TRBD1; j_call: TRBJ2-7; v_call: TRBV5-1; clone_size: -; cdr3_nt: TGCGCCAGCCGGATCGACAGGGCCTACGAGCAGTACTTC; cdr3_aa: CASRIDRAYEQYF
d_call: -; j_call: TRBJ2-1; v_call: TRBV20-1; clone_size: few; cdr3_nt: TGCAGTGCTAGAGGCGATGGTAGGCGGGGAAGCTCCTACAATGAGCAGTTCTTC; cdr3_aa: CSARGDGRRGSSYNEQFF
d_call: TRBD1; j_call: TRBJ1-2; v_call: TRBV12-3/TRBV12-4; clone_size: many; cdr3_nt: TGTGCCAGCAGTTCGGACAGGGGGTACTATGGCTACACCTTC; cdr3_aa: CASSSDRGYYGYTF
d_call: -; j_call: TRBJ1-6; v_call: TRBV29-1; clone_size: -; cdr3_nt: TGCAGCGTCCGGGACATAGATTCACCCCTCCACTTT; cdr3_aa: CSVRDIDSPLHF
d_call: TRBD2; j_call: TRBJ2-5; v_call: TRBV7-6; clone_size: -; cdr3_nt: TGTGCCAGCAGCTACTCGGTAGCGGGGGGCGAGACCCAGTACTTC; cdr3_aa: CASSYSVAGGETQYF